These T cell receptor beta chains were read from a single sample in a study of T-cell reconstitution after alpha-beta-depleted transplantation in children. Each CDR3 protein is one row after TCRdb ran MiXCR on the PCR reads. The sample lists fewer than 400,000 distinct CDR3 sequences; roughly 20% were seen once. The material sequenced was PBMCs from the stem cell graft donor, taken from the stem cell graft. These receptors were taken from a human donor who donated a stem cell graft to a child with acute myeloid leukemia. Each CDR3 is given with its conserved first and last residue. Each record gives: J gene, V gene, clone size, D gene, CDR3 DNA, CDR3 protein. A D gene is named only where the DNA matches it firmly. Not all rows give a size; the values are once, few, many and, for expanded clones, a class.

J gene: TRBJ1-2; V gene: TRBV3-1; clone size: few; D gene: TRBD1; CDR3 DNA: TGTGCCAGCAGCCAAGTGGGACAGCTAAACTATGGCTACACCTTC; CDR3 protein: CASSQVGQLNYGYTF
J gene: TRBJ2-1; V gene: TRBV20-1; clone size: few; D gene: TRBD2; CDR3 DNA: TGCAGTGCTAGAGATTTCCTAGCGGGGCCTGATGAGCAGTTCTTC; CDR3 protein: CSARDFLAGPDEQFF
J gene: TRBJ2-3; V gene: TRBV7-6; clone size: -; D gene: TRBD2; CDR3 DNA: TGTGCCAGCAGCTTAGCGATGTCGGGAGGAGGTGCAGATACGCAGTATTTT; CDR3 protein: CASSLAMSGGGADTQYF
J gene: TRBJ2-3; V gene: TRBV5-1; clone size: many; D gene: TRBD2; CDR3 DNA: TGCGCCAGCATCGGGACTAGCGGGAGAAAAGGAGATACGCAGTATTTT; CDR3 protein: CASIGTSGRKGDTQYF
J gene: TRBJ2-7; V gene: TRBV15; clone size: -; D gene: -; CDR3 DNA: TGTGCCACGGGTACAGGACCCCCCTACGAGCAGTACTTC; CDR3 protein: CATGTGPPYEQYF
J gene: TRBJ2-1; V gene: TRBV4-2; clone size: -; D gene: -; CDR3 DNA: TGTGCCAGCAGCCAAGTGTGGGAGGGGGGTAGCGGTGAGCAGTTCTTC; CDR3 protein: CASSQVWEGGSGEQFF
J gene: TRBJ2-1; V gene: TRBV20-1; clone size: many; D gene: TRBD2; CDR3 DNA: TGCAGTGCTAGAGACGGACTAGCGGGAGATCTTGAGCAGTTCTTC; CDR3 protein: CSARDGLAGDLEQFF
J gene: TRBJ2-3; V gene: TRBV29-1; clone size: few; D gene: -; CDR3 DNA: TGCAGCGTTGAAGCCTCGCGGCAGGACAGAAGGGTGGGCCGAAAAAGAGCAGATACGCAGTATTTT; CDR3 protein: CSVEASRQDRRVGRKRADTQYF
J gene: TRBJ2-7; V gene: TRBV6-2/TRBV6-3; clone size: -; D gene: TRBD2; CDR3 DNA: TGTGCCAGCAGTGACCCTTCGGGGGGGCTCTCGGGAGAGCAGTACTTC; CDR3 protein: CASSDPSGGLSGEQYF
J gene: TRBJ1-1; V gene: TRBV4-2; clone size: many; D gene: -; CDR3 DNA: TGTGCCAGCAGCCAAGGACTAACAGGTTACACTGAAGCTTTCTTT; CDR3 protein: CASSQGLTGYTEAFF
J gene: TRBJ1-6; V gene: TRBV6-1; clone size: -; D gene: -; CDR3 DNA: TGTGCCAGCAGCGGTTCGGGACGCGTCCGATGGAAATCACCCCTCCACTTT; CDR3 protein: CASSGSGRVRWKSPLHF
J gene: TRBJ1-1; V gene: TRBV12-3/TRBV12-4; clone size: -; D gene: -; CDR3 DNA: TGTGCCAGCAGTTTAGCGGGAGGAAGGACTGAAGCTTTCTTT; CDR3 protein: CASSLAGGRTEAFF
J gene: TRBJ2-6; V gene: TRBV24-1; clone size: many; D gene: -; CDR3 DNA: TGTGCCACCGGGGTCTCTGGGGCCAACGTCCTGACTTTC; CDR3 protein: CATGVSGANVLTF
J gene: TRBJ2-7; V gene: TRBV25-1; clone size: -; D gene: TRBD2; CDR3 DNA: TGTGCCAGCGGAACGAAGCGGGAACGGACCGAGCAGTACTTC; CDR3 protein: CASGTKRERTEQYF
J gene: TRBJ2-5; V gene: TRBV15; clone size: -; D gene: -; CDR3 DNA: TGTGCCACCAGCAGGGATAACAGCGGTGGGGAGACCCAGTACTTC; CDR3 protein: CATSRDNSGGETQYF
J gene: TRBJ2-3; V gene: TRBV10-3; clone size: -; D gene: TRBD2; CDR3 DNA: TGTGCCATCAGCGGGACTAGCGGGGCACCCTTCACAGATACGCAGTATTTT; CDR3 protein: CAISGTSGAPFTDTQYF